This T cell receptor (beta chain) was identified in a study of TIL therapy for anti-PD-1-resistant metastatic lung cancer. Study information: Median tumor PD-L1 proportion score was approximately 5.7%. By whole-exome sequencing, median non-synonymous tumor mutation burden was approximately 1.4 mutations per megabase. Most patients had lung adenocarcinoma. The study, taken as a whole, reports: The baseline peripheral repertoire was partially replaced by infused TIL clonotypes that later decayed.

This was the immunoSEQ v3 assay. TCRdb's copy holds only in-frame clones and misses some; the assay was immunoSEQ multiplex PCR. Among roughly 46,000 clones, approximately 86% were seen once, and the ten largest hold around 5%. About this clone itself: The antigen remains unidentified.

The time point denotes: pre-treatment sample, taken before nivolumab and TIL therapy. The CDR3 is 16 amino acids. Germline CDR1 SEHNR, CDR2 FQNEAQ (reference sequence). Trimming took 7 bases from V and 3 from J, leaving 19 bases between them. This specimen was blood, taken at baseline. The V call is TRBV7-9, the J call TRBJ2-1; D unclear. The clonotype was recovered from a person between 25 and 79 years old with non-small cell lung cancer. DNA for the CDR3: TGTGCCAGCACCGCTAACCCCCAACCTCTCTACAATGAGCAGTTCTTC. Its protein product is CASTANPQPLYNEQFF.